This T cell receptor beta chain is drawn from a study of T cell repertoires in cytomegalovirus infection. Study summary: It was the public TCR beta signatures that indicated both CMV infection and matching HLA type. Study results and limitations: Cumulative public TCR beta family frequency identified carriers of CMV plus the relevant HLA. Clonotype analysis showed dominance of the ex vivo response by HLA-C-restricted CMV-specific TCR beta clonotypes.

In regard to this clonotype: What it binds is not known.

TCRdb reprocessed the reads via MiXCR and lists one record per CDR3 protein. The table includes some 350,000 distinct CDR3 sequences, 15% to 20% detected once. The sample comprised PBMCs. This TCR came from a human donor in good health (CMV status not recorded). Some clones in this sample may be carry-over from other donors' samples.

In nucleotides, the CDR3 is TGTGCCAGCAGTGAAGGCCCCGGGACACTTTATGGCTACACCTTC. It specifies CASSEGPGTLYGYTF. V is TRBV2 and J is TRBJ1-2; TRBD1 is a possible D gene (6 bases). The CDR3 runs to 15 residues. V was cut by 1 base and J by 5 bases, with 14 bases left in between. Germline CDR1 is SNHLY and CDR2 is FYNNEI.